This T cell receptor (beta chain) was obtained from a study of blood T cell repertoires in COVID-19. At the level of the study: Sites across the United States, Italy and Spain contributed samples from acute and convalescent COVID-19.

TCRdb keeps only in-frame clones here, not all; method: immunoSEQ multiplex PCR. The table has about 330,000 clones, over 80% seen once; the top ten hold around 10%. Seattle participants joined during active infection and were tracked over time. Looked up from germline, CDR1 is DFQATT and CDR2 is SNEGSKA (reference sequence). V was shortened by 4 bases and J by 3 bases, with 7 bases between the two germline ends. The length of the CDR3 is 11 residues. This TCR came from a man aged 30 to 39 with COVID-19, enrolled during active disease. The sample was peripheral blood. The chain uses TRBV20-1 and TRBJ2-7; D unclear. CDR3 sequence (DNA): TGCAGTGCTACTACTGACTACGAGCAGTACTTC. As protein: CSATTDYEQYF.